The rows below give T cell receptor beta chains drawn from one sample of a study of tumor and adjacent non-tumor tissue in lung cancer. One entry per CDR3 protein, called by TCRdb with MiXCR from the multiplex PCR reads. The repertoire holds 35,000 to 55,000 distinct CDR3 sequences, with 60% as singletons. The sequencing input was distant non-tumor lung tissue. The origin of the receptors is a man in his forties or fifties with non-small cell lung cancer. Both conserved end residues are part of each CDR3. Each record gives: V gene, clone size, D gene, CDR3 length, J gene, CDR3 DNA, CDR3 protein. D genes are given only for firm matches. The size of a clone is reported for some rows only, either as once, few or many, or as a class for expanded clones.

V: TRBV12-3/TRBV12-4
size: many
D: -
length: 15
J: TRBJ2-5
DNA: TGTGCCAGCAGTTTAGCGAGCAGGGCTCTCGAGACCCAGTACTTC
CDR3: CASSLASRALETQYF

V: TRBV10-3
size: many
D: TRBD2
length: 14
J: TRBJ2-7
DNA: TGTGCCAGTACAGGACTAGCGGGAGGGGACGAGCAGTACTTC
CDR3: CASTGLAGGDEQYF

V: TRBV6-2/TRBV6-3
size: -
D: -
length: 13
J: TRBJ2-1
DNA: TGTGCCAGCAGAGGGGGGCCCGGCAATGAACACTTCTTC
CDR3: CASRGGPGNEHFF

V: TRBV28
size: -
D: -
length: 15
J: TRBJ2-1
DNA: TGTGCCAGCAGTTCTTACGGGACTGATTACAATGAGCAGTTCTTC
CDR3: CASSSYGTDYNEQFF

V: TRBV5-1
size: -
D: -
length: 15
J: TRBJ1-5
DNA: TGCGCCAGCAGCTTGGATGGGAGAGAATGGCAGCCCCAGCATTTT
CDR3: CASSLDGREWQPQHF

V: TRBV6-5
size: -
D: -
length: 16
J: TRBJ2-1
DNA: TGTACCAGCAGTAAAACTAGCTGGTCCTCCTACAATGGGCAGTTCTTT
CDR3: CTSSKTSWSSYNGQFF

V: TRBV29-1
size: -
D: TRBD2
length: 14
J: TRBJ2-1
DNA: TGCAGTGTTCCTAGCGGGACCCTCTACAATAAGCAGTTCTTC
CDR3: CSVPSGTLYNKQFF

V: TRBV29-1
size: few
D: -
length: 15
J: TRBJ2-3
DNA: TGCAGCGCCGCGCTAACAGGGACTCTCGCAGATACGCAGTATTTT
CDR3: CSAALTGTLADTQYF

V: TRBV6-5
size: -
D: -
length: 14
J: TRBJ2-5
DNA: TGTTCCAGTACCCACTTGGAGGGCGGCGAGACCCAGTACTTC
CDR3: CSSTHLEGGETQYF

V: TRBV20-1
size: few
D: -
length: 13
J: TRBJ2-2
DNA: TGCAGTCCTAAGGGGAAGAACACCGGGGAGCTGTTTTTT
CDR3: CSPKGKNTGELFF

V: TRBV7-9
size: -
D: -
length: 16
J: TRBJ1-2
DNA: TGTGCCAGCAGCTTGCCGGACGGGCCCGAGAACTATGGCTACACCTTC
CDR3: CASSLPDGPENYGYTF

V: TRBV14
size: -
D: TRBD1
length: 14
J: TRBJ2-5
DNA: TGTGTCAGCAGCCTGCACAGGGGGCAAGAGACCCAGTACTTC
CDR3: CVSSLHRGQETQYF

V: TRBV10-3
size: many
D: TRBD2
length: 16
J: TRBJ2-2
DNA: TGTGCCATCAGGATTCTAGCGGGAGGGCCTGCCGGGGAGCTGTTTTTT
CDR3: CAIRILAGGPAGELFF

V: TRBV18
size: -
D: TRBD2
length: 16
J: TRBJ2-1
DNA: TGTGCCAGCTCACCACTGTCCAGCGGGAGCAACAATGAGCAGTTCTTC
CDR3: CASSPLSSGSNNEQFF

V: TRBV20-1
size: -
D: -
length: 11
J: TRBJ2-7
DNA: TGCAATGCTAGCCAGAGCTACGTGCAGTACTTC
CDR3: CNASQSYVQYF

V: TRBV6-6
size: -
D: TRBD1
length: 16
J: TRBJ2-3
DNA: TGTGCCAGCAGTTACTCGGAGAGGGGGCAGGGAGATACGCAGTATTTT
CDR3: CASSYSERGQGDTQYF

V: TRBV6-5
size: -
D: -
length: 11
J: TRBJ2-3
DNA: TGTATCAGCAGTTACGCAGATACGCAGTATTTT
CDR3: CISSYADTQYF

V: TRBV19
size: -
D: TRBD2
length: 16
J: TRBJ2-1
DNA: TGTGCCAGTAGTTCCCGGACTAGCGGGAGGGCAGATGAGCAGTTCTTC
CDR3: CASSSRTSGRADEQFF

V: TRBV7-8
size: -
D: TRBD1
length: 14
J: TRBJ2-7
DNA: TGTACCAGCAGCTTAGCAGGGGGTTCCTACGAGCAGTACTTC
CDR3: CTSSLAGGSYEQYF

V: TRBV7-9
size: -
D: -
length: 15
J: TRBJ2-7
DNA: TGTGCCAGCAGCTTAGGATCCCGGGGACCCTACGAGCAGTACTTC
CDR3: CASSLGSRGPYEQYF

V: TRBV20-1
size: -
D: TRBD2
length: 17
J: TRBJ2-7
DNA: TGCAGTGCTAGAGATCAACTAGCGGGAGCACTTCCCCACAAGCAATACTTC
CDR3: CSARDQLAGALPHKQYF

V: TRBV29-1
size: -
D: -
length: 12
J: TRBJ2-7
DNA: TGCAGCGCCCAAGACAGAGTCGGAGAGCAGTACTTC
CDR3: CSAQDRVGEQYF

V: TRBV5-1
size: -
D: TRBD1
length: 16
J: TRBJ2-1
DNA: TGCGTCAGCAGCTTCCGACAGGGGCACTCCTTCAATGAGCAGTTCTTC
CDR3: CVSSFRQGHSFNEQFF

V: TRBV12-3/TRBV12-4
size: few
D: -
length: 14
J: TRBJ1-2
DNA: TGTGCCAGCAGTTTCGGGGGGCGTAACTATGGCTACACCTTC
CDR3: CASSFGGRNYGYTF

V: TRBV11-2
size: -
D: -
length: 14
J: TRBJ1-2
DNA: TGTGCCATTAGCTTAACAGCACCGAACTATGGCTACACCTTC
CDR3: CAISLTAPNYGYTF

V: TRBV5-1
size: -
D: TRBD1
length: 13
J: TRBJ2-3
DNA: TGCGCCATCAGGACAGGGGGGACACATACGCAGTATTTT
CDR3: CAIRTGGTHTQYF

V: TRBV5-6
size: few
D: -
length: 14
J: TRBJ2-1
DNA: TGTGCCAGCAGCTTGGGTAGCCGCTACAATGAGCAGTTCTTC
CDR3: CASSLGSRYNEQFF

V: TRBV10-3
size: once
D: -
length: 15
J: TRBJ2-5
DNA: TGTGCCATCAGCGTGTCGAATGGGAACCAAGAGACCCAGTACTTC
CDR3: CAISVSNGNQETQYF

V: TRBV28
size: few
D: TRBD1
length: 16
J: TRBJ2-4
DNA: TGTGCCAGCAGTCTAGGGACAGGCCAAGCCAAAAACATTCAGTACTTC
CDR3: CASSLGTGQAKNIQYF

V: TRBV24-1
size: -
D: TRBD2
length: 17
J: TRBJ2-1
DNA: TGTGCCACCGGTGATGTGTATTACAGCGGGGGGGCCTACGAGCAGTTCTTC
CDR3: CATGDVYYSGGAYEQFF

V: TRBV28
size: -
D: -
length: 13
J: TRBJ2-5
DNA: TGTGCCAGCAGTATGCCAGGACAAGAGACCCAGTACTTT
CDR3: CASSMPGQETQYF

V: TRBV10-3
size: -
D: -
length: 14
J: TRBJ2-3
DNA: TGTGCCATCAATGCAGGACTACTCATAGATACGCAGTATTTT
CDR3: CAINAGLLIDTQYF

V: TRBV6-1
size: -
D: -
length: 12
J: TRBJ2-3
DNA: TGTACCACCCTAGGGGACACAGATACGCAGTATTTT
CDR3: CTTLGDTDTQYF

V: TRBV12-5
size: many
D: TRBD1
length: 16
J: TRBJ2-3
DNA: TGTGCTAGTGGTTTGGGACAGGGCCTTTCCACAGATACGCAGTATTTT
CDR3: CASGLGQGLSTDTQYF

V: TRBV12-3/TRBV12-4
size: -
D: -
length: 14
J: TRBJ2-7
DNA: TGTGCCAGCATCTCCGCTGGGAAAGCCTACGAGCAGTACTTC
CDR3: CASISAGKAYEQYF

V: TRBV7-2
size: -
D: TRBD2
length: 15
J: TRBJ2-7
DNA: TGTGCCAGCAGCTTAGGCCCGGGACTAGCGGGAGAGCAGTACTTC
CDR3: CASSLGPGLAGEQYF

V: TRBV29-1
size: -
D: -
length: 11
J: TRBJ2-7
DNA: TGCACCGTAAAACAGGACTACGAGCAGTACTTC
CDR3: CTVKQDYEQYF

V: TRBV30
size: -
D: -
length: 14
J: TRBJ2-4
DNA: TGTGACTGGAGTGCCCAGGGGGCCAAAAACATTCAGTACTTC
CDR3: CDWSAQGAKNIQYF

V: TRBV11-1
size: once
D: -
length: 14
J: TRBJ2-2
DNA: TGTACCAGCAGTTTTCAGTGTCGGCCCGTGGAGCTGCTTTTT
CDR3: CTSSFQCRPVELLF

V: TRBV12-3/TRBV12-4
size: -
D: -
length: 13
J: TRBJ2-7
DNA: TGTGCCAGCAGCACCGGGACGGAATTTCGGCTGTCCTTC
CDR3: CASSTGTEFRLSF

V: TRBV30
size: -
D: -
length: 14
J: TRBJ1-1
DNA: TGTGCCTGGACAACAACAATACAGAACACTGAAGCTTTCTTT
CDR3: CAWTTTIQNTEAFF

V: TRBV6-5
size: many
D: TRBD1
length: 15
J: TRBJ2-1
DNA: TGTGCCAGCAGACAACAGGGGGGTTCCTACAATGAGCAGTTCTTC
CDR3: CASRQQGGSYNEQFF

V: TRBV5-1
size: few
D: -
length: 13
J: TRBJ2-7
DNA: TGCGCCAGCAGCGGCGGGGCCAATTACGAGCAGTACTTC
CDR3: CASSGGANYEQYF

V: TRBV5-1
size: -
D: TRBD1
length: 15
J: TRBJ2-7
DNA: TGCGACAGCAGCAAAAAGACAGGGAGCTCCTACGAGCAGTACTTC
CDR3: CDSSKKTGSSYEQYF

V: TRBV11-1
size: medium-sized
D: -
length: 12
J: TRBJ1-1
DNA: TGTGCCAGCAGCTTAGCGGGGAGTGAAGCTTTCTTT
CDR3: CASSLAGSEAFF

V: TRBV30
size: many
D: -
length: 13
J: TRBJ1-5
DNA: TGTGCCTGGAGTGTACAGGAGAGTCAGCCCCAGCATTTT
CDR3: CAWSVQESQPQHF

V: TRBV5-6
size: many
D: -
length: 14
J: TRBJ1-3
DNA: TGTGCCAGCAGCCCGTACGGGGAAGAAAACACCATATATTTT
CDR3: CASSPYGEENTIYF

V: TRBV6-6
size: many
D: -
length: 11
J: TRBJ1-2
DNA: TGTGCCGGCAGGTTAGGCTATGGCTACACCTTC
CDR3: CAGRLGYGYTF

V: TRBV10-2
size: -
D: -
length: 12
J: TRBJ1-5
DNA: TGCACCAGCAGTGATCCCCTTCAGCCCCAGCATTTT
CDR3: CTSSDPLQPQHF

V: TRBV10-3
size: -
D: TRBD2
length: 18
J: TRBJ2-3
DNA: TGTGCCATCAGTGAGCCTAGACTAGCGGGAGGGCCGATAGATATGCAGTATTTT
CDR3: CAISEPRLAGGPIDMQYF

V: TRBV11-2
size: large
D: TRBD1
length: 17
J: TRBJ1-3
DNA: TGTGCCAGCAGCTTAATGACAGGGAAAAGCTCTGGAAACACCATATATTTT
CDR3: CASSLMTGKSSGNTIYF

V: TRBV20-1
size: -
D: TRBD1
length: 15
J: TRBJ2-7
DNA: TGCAGTGTTAAGCGGACAGGGGGGTACTTGTACGAGCAGTACTTC
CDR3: CSVKRTGGYLYEQYF

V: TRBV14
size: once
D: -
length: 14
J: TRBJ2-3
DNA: TGTGCCAGTAGCCAAGTTGTCTCCACAGATACGCTGTATTTT
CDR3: CASSQVVSTDTLYF

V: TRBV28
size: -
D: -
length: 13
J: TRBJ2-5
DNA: TGTGCCAGCAACTCCACAGCGACCCTTACCCAGTACTTC
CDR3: CASNSTATLTQYF

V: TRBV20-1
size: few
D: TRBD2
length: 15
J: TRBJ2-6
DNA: TGCAGTGCTAGCGGGGGGGTTACTGGGGCCAACGTCCTGACTTTC
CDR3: CSASGGVTGANVLTF

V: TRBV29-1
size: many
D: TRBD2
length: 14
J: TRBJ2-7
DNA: TGCAGCGCCACAACTAGCGGGAGCCTTTACGAGCAGTACTTC
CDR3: CSATTSGSLYEQYF

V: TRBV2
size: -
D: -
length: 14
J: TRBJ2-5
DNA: TGTGCCAGCAGGTCTGGGATGTACCAAGAGACCCAGTACTTC
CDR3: CASRSGMYQETQYF

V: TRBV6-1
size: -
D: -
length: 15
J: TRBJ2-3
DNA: TGTGCCAGCACTGACGGGCTCTCAGGGAATCAGCCCCAGTATTTT
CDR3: CASTDGLSGNQPQYF

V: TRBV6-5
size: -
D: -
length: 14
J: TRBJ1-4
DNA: TGTGCCAGCAGGGCGATTGGAACTAATGAAAAACTGTGTTTT
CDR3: CASRAIGTNEKLCF

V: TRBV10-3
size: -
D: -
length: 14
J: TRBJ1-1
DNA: TGTGCCTTCAGTGTATCCATGCAGGCCCCTGAAGCTTTCTTT
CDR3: CAFSVSMQAPEAFF